This T cell receptor beta chain emerged from a study of cytomegalovirus exposure and HLA in healthy donors. Healthy donors of bone marrow made up the group. PCR amplification relied on 60 Vbeta primers (plus 13 Jbeta primers). The table came from immunoSEQ multiplex PCR; TCRdb's copy has only in-frame clones and leaves some out. The profile shows 80,000 to 95,000 clones, about 75% of them singletons. This receptor was identified in a female donor in good health and CMV-seronegative. The sequenced sample was PBMCs.

The CDR3 here is CAWSWTSGGPDTQYF. Written as DNA, the CDR3 is TGTGCCTGGAGTTGGACTAGCGGGGGCCCAGATACGCAGTATTTT. This rearrangement joins TRBV30 to TRBJ2-3, with 13 bases lining up with TRBD2. The trim removed 2 bases at V and 4 bases at J, leaving 3 bases unmatched. The CDR3 runs to 15 residues. The germline gives CDR1 GTSNPN, CDR2 SVGIG (reference sequence).